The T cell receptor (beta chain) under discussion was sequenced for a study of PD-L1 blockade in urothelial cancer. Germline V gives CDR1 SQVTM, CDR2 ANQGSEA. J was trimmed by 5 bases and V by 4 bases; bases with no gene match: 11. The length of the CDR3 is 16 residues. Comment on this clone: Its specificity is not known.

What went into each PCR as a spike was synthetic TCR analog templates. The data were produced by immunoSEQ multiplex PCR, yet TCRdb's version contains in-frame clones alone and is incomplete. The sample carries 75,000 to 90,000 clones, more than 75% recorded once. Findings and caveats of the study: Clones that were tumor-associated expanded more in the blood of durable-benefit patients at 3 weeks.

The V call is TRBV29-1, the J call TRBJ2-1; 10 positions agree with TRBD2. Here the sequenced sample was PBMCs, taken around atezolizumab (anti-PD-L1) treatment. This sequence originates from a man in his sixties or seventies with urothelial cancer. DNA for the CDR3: TGCAGCGTTGTTAGGGCTAGCGGGAGAAGGGACAATGAGCAGTTCTTC. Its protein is CSVVRASGRRDNEQFF.